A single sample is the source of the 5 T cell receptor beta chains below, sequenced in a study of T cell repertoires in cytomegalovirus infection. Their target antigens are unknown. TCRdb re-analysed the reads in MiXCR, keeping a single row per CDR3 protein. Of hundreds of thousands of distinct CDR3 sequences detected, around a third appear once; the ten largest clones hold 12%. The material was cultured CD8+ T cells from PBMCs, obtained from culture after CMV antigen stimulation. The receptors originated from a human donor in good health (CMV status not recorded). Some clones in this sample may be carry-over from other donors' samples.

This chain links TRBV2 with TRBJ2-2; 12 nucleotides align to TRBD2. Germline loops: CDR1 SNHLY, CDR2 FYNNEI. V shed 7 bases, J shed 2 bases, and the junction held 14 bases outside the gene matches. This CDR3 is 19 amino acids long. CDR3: CASNAPRTSGALNTGELFF. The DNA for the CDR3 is TGTGCCAGCAACGCCCCCCGGACTAGCGGGGCTCTAAACACCGGGGAGCTGTTTTTT.

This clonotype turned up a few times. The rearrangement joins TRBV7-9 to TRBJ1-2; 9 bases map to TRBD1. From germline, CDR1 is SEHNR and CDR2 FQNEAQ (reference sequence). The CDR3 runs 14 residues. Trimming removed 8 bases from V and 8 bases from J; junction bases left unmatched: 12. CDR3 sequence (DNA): TGTGCCAGCGAATTTGGGGACAGGGTTAACGGCTACACCTTC. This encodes CASEFGDRVNGYTF. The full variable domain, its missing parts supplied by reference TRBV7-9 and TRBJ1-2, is DTGVSQNPRHKITKRGQNVTFRCDPISEHNRLYWYRQTLGQGPEFLTYFQNEAQLEKSRLLSDRFSAERPKGSFSTLEIQRTEQGDSAMYLCASEFGDRVNGYTFGSGTRLTVV.

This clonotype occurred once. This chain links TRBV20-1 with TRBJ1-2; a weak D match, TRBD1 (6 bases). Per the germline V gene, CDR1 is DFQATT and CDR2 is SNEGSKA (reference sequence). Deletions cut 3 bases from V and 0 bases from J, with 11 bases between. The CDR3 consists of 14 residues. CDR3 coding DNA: TGCAGTGCTAGGAACAGGGAAACTAACTATGGCTACACCTTC. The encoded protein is CSARNRETNYGYTF.

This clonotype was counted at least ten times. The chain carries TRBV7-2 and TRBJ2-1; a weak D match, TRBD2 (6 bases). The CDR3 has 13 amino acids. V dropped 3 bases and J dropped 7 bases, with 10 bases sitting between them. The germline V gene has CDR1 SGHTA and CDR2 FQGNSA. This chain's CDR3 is CASSLTGRNEQFF. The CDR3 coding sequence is TGTGCCAGCAGCTTGACGGGGAGGAATGAGCAGTTCTTC.

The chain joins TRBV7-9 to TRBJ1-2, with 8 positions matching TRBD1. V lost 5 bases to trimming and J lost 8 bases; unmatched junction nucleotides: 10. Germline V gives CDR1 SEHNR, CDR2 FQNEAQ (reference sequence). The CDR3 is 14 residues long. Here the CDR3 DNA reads TGTGCCAGCAGCCCAAGGACAGGGCGGAACGGCTACACCTTC. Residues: CASSPRTGRNGYTF.